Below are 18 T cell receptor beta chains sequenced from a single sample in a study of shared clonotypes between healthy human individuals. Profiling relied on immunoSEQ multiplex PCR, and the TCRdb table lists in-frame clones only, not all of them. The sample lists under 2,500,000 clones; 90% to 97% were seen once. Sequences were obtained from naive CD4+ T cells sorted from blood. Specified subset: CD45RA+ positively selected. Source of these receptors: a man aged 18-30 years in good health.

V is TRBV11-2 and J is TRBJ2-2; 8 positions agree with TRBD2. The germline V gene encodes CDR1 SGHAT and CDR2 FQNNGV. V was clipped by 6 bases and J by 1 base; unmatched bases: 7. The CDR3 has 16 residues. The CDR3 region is CASRVTGGLNTGELFF. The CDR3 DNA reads TGTGCCAGCAGAGTAACGGGGGGGCTGAACACCGGGGAGCTGTTTTTT. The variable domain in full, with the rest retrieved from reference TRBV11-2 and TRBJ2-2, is EAGVAQSPRYKIIEKRQSVAFWCNPISGHATLYWYQQILGQGPKLLIQFQNNGVVDDSQLPKDRFSAERLKGVDSTLKIQPAKLEDSAVYLCASRVTGGLNTGELFFGEGSRLTVL.

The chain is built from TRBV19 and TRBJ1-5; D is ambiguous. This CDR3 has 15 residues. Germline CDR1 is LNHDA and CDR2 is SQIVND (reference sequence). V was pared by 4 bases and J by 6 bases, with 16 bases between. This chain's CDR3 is CASSKGGSSGQPQHF. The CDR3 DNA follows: TGTGCCAGTAGTAAGGGAGGCAGTTCGGGTCAGCCCCAGCATTTT.

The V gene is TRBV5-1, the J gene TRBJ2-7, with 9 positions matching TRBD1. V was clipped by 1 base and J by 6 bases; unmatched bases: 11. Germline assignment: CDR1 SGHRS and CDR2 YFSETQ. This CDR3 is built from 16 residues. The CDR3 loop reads CASSLRPGQGTSEQYF. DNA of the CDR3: TGCGCCAGCAGCTTGAGACCGGGACAGGGTACTAGCGAGCAGTACTTC.

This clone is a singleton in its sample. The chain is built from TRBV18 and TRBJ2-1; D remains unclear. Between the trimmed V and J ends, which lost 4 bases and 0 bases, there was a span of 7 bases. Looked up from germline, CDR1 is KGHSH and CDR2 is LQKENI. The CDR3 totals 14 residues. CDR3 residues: CASSLSNSYNEQFF. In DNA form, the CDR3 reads TGTGCCAGCTCACTTTCAAACTCCTACAATGAGCAGTTCTTC.

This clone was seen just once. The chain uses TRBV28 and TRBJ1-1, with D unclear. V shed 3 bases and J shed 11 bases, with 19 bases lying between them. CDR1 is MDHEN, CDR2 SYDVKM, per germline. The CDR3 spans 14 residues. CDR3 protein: CASSFLPAAQKAFF. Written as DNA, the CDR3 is TGTGCCAGCAGTTTCTTACCGGCGGCCCAGAAGGCTTTCTTT.

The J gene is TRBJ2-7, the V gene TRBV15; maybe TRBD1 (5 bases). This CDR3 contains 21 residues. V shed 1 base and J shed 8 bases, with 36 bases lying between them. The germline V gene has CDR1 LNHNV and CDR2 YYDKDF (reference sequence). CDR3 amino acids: CATSRGGELGWNLTGPWKQYF. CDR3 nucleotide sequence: TGTGCCACCAGCAGAGGCGGCGAACTGGGTTGGAACCTCACAGGCCCCTGGAAGCAGTACTTC.

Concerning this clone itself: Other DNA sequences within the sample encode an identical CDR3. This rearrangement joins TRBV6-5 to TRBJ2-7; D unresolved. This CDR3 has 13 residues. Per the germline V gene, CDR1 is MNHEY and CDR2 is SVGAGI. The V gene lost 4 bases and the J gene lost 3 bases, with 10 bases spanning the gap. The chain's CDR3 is CASSSPGLYEQYF. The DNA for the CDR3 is TGTGCCAGCAGTTCGCCAGGTCTCTACGAGCAGTACTTC.

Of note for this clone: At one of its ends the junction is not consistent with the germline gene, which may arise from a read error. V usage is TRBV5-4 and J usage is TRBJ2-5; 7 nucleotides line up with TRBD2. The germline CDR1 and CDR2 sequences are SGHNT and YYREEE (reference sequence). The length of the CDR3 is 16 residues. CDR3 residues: CASSLGLAGTMETQYF. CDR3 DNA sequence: TGTGCCAGCAGTTTGGGATTAGCGGGCACCATGGAGACCCAGTACTTC.

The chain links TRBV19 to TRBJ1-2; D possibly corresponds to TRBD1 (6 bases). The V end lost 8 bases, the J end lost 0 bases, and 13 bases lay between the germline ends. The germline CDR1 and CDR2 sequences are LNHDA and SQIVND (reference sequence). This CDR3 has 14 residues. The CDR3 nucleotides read TGTGCCAGTGGACCGCAGGGGCCTAACTATGGCTACACCTTC. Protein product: CASGPQGPNYGYTF.

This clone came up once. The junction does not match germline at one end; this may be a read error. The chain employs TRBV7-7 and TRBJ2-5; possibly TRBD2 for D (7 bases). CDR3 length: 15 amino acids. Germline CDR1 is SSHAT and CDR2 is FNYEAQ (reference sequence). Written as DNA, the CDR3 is TGTGCTAGCAGCTTAGCTCCAAGGGGGGGAGAGACCCAGTACTTC. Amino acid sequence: CASSLAPRGGETQYF.

Here the CDR3 DNA reads TGTGCCAGCAGCCAAGATTCCGGGACAGGGGTTCAGCCCCAGCATTTT. It encodes CASSQDSGTGVQPQHF. The rearrangement links TRBV4-2 to TRBJ1-5, with 10 bases matching TRBD1. The CDR3 is 16 residues long. The ends lost 0 bases at V and 6 bases at J; junction bases unmatched: 5. CDR1 LGHNA and CDR2 YNFKEQ come from the germline V gene.

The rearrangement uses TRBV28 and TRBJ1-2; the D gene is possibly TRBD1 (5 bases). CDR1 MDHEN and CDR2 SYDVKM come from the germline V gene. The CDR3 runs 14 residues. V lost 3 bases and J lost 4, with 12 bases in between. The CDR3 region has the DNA TGTGCCAGCAGTTTGGGAGGGGTCGTCTATGGCTACACCTTC. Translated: CASSLGGVVYGYTF.

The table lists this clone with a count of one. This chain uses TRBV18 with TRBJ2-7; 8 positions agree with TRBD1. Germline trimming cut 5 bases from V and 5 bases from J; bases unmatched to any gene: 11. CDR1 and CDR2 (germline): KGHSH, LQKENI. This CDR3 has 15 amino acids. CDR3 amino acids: CASSGRTGLGHEQYF. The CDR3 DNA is TGTGCCAGCTCAGGGCGGACAGGGCTTGGGCACGAGCAGTACTTC. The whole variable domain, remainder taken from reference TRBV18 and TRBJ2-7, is NAGVMQNPRHLVRRRGQEARLRCSPMKGHSHVYWYRQLPEEGLKFMVYLQKENIIDESGMPKERFSAEFPKEGPSILRIQQVVRGDSAAYFCASSGRTGLGHEQYFGPGTRLTVT.

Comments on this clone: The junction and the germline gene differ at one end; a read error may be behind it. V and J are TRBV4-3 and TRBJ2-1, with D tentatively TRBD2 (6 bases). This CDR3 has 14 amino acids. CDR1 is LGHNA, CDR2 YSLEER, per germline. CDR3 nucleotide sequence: TGCGCCAGTAGTCTGAGGGACTCCTTCAATGAGCAGTTCTTC. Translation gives CASSLRDSFNEQFF.

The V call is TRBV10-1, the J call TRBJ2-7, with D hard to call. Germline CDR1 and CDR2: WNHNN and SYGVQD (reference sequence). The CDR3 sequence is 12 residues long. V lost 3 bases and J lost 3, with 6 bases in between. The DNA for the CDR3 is TGCGCCAGCAGTGACTCTTACTACGAGCAGTACTTC. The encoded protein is CASSDSYYEQYF.

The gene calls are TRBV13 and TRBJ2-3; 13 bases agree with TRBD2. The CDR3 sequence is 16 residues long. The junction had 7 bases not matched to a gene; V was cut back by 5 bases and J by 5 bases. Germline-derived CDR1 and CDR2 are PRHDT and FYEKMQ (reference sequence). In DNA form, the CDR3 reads TGTGCCAGCAGCACTAGACTAGCGGGAGGTTTAGATACGCAGTATTTT. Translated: CASSTRLAGGLDTQYF.

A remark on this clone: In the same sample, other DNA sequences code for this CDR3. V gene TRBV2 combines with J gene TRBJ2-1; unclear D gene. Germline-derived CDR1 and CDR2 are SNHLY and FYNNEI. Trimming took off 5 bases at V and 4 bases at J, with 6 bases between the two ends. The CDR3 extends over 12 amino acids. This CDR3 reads CASSSEYNEQFF. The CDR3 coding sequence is TGTGCCAGCAGTTCAGAGTACAATGAGCAGTTCTTC. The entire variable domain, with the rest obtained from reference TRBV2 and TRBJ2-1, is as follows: EPEVTQTPSHQVTQMGQEVILRCVPISNHLYFYWYRQILGQKVEFLVSFYNNEISEKSEIFDDQFSVERPDGSNFTLKIRSTKLEDSAMYFCASSSEYNEQFFGPGTRLTVL.

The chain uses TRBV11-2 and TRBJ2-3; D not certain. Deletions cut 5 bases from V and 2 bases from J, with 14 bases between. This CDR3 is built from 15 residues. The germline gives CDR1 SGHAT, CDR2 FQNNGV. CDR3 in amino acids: CASSHPRPTTDTQYF. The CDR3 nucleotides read TGTGCCAGCAGCCATCCCCGTCCCACCACAGATACGCAGTATTTT.